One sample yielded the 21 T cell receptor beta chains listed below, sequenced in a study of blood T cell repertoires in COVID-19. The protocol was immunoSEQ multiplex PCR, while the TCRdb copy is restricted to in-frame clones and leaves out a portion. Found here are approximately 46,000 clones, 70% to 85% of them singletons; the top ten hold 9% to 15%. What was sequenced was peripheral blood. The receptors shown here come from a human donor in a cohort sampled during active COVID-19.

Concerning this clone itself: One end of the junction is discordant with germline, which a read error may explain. The CDR3 coding sequence is TGTGCCAGCAGGTTAAGCGGGGGGGCTTCCTACAATGAGCAGTTCTTC. It is translated as CASRLSGGASYNEQFF. The rearrangement joins TRBV7-3 to TRBJ2-1, with 10 bases lining up with TRBD2. Germline CDR1 SGHTA, CDR2 FQGTGA. The CDR3 consists of 16 residues.

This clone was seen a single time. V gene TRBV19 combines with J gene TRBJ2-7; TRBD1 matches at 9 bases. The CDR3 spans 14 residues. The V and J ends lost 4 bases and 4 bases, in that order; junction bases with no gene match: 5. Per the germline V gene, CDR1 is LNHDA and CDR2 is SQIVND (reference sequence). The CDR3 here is CASSTGQGFYEQYF. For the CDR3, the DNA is TGTGCCAGTAGTACCGGACAGGGGTTTTACGAGCAGTACTTC.

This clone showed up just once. CDR3 sequence (DNA): TGTGCCAGCAGTTTACAGGGGCCCTATACGCAGTATTTT. This sequence encodes CASSLQGPYTQYF. J is TRBJ2-3 and V is TRBV12-3 or TRBV12-4, with a possible D match to TRBD1 (6 bases). The CDR3 consists of 13 residues. Trimming left V 2 bases short and J 7 bases short, with 10 bases between.

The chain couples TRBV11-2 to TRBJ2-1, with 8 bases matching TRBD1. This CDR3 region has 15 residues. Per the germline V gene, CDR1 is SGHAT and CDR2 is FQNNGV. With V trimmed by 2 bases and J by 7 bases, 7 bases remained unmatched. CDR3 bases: TGTGCCAGCAGCTTAAGCCGGTACAGGGGGAATGAGCAGTTCTTC. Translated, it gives CASSLSRYRGNEQFF.

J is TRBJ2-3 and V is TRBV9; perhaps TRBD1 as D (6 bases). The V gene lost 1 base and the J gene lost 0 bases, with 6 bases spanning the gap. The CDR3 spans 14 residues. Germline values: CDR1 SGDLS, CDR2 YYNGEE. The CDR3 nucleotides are TGTGCCAGCAGCGTACAGGGGAGCACAGATACGCAGTATTTT. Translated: CASSVQGSTDTQYF.

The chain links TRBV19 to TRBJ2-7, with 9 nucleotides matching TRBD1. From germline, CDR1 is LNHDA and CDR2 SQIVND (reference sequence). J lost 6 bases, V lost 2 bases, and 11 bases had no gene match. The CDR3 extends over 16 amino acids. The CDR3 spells CASSILGQGISSEQYF. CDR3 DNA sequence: TGTGCCAGTAGTATATTGGGACAGGGTATATCATCCGAGCAGTACTTC.

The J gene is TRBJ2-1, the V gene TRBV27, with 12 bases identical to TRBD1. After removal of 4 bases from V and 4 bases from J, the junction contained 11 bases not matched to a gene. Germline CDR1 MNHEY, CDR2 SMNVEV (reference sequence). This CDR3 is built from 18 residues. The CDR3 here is CASSSLYRDRGPYNEQFF. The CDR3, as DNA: TGTGCCAGCAGTTCTCTTTACCGGGACAGGGGGCCGTACAATGAGCAGTTCTTC.

The CDR3 loop is CASSFSGTGRPAFF. CDR3 in DNA: TGTGCCAGCAGTTTTTCCGGGACAGGTAGACCAGCTTTCTTT. The genes are TRBV6-5 and TRBJ1-1; TRBD1 matches at 8 bases. V lost 4 bases and J lost 10; bases outside the gene matches: 11. There are 14 residues in the CDR3. Germline assignment: CDR1 MNHEY and CDR2 SVGAGI.

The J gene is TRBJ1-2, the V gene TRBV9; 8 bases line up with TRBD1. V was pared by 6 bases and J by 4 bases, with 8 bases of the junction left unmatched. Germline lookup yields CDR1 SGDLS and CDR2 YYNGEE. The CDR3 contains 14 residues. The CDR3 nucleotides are TGTGCCAGCACCTCGGGGACAGGACCCTATGGCTACACCTTC. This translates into CASTSGTGPYGYTF. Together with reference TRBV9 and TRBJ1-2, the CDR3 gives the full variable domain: DSGVTQTPKHLITATGQRVTLRCSPRSGDLSVYWYQQSLDQGLQFLIQYYNGEERAKGNILERFSAQQFPDLHSELNLSSLELGDSALYFCASTSGTGPYGYTFGSGTRLTVV.

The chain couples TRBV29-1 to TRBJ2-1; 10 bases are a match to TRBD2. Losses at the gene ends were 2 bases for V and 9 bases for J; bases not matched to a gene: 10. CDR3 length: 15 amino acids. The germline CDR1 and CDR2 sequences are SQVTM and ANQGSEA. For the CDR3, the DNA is TGCAGCGTTGAACTTCTAGCGGGGGTCCTTGGTGAGCAGTTCTTC. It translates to CSVELLAGVLGEQFF.

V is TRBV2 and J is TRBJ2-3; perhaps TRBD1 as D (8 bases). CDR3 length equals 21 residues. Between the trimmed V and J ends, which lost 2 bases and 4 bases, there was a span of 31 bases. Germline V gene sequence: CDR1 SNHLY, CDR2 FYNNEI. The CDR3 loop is CASSEIGSPSGAGGAPDTQYF. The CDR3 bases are TGTGCCAGCAGTGAAATCGGATCCCCCAGCGGGGCAGGGGGCGCCCCAGATACGCAGTATTTT.

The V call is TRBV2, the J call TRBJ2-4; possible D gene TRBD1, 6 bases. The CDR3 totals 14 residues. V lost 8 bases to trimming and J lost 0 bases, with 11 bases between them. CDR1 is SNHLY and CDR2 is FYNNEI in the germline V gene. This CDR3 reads CASRDTLAKNIQYF. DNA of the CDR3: TGTGCCAGCCGGGACACCCTAGCCAAAAACATTCAGTACTTC.

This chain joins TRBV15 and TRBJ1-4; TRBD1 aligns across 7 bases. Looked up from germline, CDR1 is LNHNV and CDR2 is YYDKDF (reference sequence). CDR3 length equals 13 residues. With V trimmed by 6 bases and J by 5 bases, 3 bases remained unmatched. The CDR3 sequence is CATRLTGNEKLFF. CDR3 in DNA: TGTGCCACCAGGTTGACAGGGAATGAAAAACTGTTTTTT.

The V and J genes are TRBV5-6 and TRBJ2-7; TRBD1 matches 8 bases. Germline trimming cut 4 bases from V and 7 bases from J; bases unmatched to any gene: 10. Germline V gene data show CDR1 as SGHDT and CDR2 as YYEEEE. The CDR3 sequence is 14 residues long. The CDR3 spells CASSQDRVGREQYF. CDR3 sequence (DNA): TGTGCCAGCAGCCAGGACAGGGTGGGTCGAGAGCAGTACTTC.

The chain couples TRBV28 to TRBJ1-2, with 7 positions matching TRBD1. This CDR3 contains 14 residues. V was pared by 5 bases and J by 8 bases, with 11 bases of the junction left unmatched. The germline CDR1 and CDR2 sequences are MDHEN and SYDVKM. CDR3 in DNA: TGTGCCAGCAGTCCTCGACAGGGAAGAGGGGGCTACACCTTC. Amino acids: CASSPRQGRGGYTF.

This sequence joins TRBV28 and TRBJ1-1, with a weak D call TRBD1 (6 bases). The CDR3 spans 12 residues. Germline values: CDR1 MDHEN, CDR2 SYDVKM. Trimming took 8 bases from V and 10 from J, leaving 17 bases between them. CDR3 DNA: TGTGCCAGCTTAGGATTGGCAGGGGCAGCTTTCTTT. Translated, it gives CASLGLAGAAFF.

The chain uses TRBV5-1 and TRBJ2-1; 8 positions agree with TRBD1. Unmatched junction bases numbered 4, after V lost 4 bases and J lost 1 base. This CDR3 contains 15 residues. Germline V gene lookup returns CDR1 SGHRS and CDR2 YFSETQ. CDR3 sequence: CASSPGQGSYNEQFF. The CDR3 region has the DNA TGCGCCAGCAGCCCAGGACAGGGATCCTACAATGAGCAGTTCTTC.

The CDR3 DNA follows: TGTGCCAGCAGCGTAGGGGACATAGCGGGGGGTTCTGAGCAGTTCTTC. Amino acids: CASSVGDIAGGSEQFF. The rearrangement links TRBV9 to TRBJ2-1; TRBD2 matches 10 bases. This CDR3 contains 16 residues. CDR1 and CDR2 (germline): SGDLS, YYNGEE. After removal of 0 bases from V and 9 bases from J, the junction contained 9 bases not matched to a gene.

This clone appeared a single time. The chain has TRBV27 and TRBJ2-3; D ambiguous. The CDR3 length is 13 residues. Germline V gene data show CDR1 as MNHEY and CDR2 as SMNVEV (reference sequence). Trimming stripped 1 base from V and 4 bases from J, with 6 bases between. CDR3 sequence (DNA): TGTGCCAGCAGTTTATTCGGTCCAGATACGCAGTATTTT. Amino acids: CASSLFGPDTQYF.

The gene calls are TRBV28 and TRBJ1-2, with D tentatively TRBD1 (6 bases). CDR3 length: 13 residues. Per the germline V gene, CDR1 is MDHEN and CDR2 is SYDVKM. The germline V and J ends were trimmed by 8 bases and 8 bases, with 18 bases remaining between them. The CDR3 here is CASGQGQMGGYTF. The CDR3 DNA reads TGTGCCAGCGGGCAGGGGCAGATGGGGGGCTACACCTTC.

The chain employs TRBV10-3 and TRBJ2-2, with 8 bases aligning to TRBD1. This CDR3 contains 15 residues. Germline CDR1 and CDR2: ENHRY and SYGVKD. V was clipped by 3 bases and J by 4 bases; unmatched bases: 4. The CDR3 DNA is TGTGCCATCAGTGAAGCAGGGGGCCCCACCGGGGAGCTGTTTTTT. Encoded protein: CAISEAGGPTGELFF.